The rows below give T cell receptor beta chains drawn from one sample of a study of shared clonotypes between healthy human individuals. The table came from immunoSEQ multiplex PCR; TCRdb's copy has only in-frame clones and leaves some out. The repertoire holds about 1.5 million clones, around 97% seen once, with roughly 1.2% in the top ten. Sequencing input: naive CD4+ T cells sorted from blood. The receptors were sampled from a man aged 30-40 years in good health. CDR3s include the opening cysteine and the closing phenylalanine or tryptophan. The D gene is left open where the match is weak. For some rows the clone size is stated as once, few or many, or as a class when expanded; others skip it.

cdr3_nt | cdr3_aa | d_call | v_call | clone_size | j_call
TGTGCCAGCAGCTTGGGGCCAAGTGGGGAGCAGTACTTC | CASSLGPSGEQYF | . | TRBV5-5 | . | TRBJ2-7
TGTGCCAGCAGTTTTCTAGCGGGATCTGCTAGCTCCTACGAGCAGTACTTC | CASSFLAGSASSYEQYF | TRBD2 | TRBV27 | . | TRBJ2-7
TGTGCCACCAGCAGAGACCCGGGGGCCAACGTCCTGACTTTC | CATSRDPGANVLTF | . | TRBV15 | . | TRBJ2-6
TGTGCCAGCAGTTTAGGCCCAGGGGAAGGCTCCTACGAGCAGTACTTC | CASSLGPGEGSYEQYF | . | TRBV27 | once | TRBJ2-7
TGCGCCAGCAGCAGAACAGGGTGGAGGGACGAGCAGTACTTC | CASSRTGWRDEQYF | . | TRBV10-1 | . | TRBJ2-7
TGTGCCAGCAGCCCCGAGTGGGCCGCAGAGACCCAGTACTTC | CASSPEWAAETQYF | . | TRBV27 | . | TRBJ2-5
TGCAGCGTTGAAACAGACAGAGATCAGCCCCAGCATTTT | CSVETDRDQPQHF | . | TRBV29-1 | . | TRBJ1-5
TGTGCCAGCAGCTTGGGGAACAGGGGCTTGGACGAGCAGTACTTC | CASSLGNRGLDEQYF | TRBD1 | TRBV5-4 | few | TRBJ2-7
TGTGCCAGCAGTGAAGGAGACAGGGGACCTTACGAGCAGTACTTC | CASSEGDRGPYEQYF | TRBD1 | TRBV2 | . | TRBJ2-7
TGTGCCAGCAGCTTAGGGAGCGGCGATGAGCAGTTCTTC | CASSLGSGDEQFF | . | TRBV7-3 | . | TRBJ2-1
TGTGCCAGCAGCTTTCCCGGGTTGAGGGGAAGCACAGATACGCAGTATTTT | CASSFPGLRGSTDTQYF | . | TRBV5-6 | . | TRBJ2-3
TGCGCCAGCAGCTTACTAGCGGGAGATGGCGAGCAGTACTTC | CASSLLAGDGEQYF | TRBD2 | TRBV5-1 | . | TRBJ2-7
TGTGCCAGCAGCTTGATTAGGGGCAATCAGCCCCAGCATTTT | CASSLIRGNQPQHF | . | TRBV5-8 | . | TRBJ1-5
TGCAGCGCCATGGCAGGCGGCGAGACCCAGTACTTC | CSAMAGGETQYF | . | TRBV29-1 | once | TRBJ2-5
TGTGCCAGCACCAGCACAGATACGCAGTATTTT | CASTSTDTQYF | . | TRBV6-5 | . | TRBJ2-3
TGTGCCAGCTCACCACCGGGAGGGAGCACAGATACGCAGTATTTT | CASSPPGGSTDTQYF | TRBD2 | TRBV18 | . | TRBJ2-3
TGTGCCAGCAGCCCGAAGACTAGCGGGAGGGCCGGGGAGCTGTTTTTT | CASSPKTSGRAGELFF | TRBD2 | TRBV27 | once | TRBJ2-2
TGTGCCAGCAGCATAGATAGGAAGAACACTGAAGCTTTCTTT | CASSIDRKNTEAFF | . | TRBV7-9 | . | TRBJ1-1
TGTGCCAGCCTGAAGGAGGGTATGACCGGGGAGCTGTTTTTT | CASLKEGMTGELFF | . | TRBV2 | . | TRBJ2-2
TGTGCCAGCAGGGCCCCCGGGACAGGGGTGTTGTCCCAGCATTTT | CASRAPGTGVLSQHF | TRBD1 | TRBV2 | . | TRBJ1-5
TGTGCCAGCAGCCTATACAGGGGGCCCGGGGAGCTGTTTTTT | CASSLYRGPGELFF | TRBD1 | TRBV7-9 | . | TRBJ2-2
TGTGCCAGCAGTGGGACAGGGGGCCCTGGGGCCAACGTCCTGACTTTC | CASSGTGGPGANVLTF | TRBD1 | TRBV27 | . | TRBJ2-6
TGTGCCAGCAGCTTGAGCCCATCCTACAATGAGCAGTTCTTC | CASSLSPSYNEQFF | . | TRBV7-3 | . | TRBJ2-1
TGTGCCAGCTCACCACTACATGGGAGCGGTGGCGGGGAGCTGTTTTTT | CASSPLHGSGGGELFF | . | TRBV18 | . | TRBJ2-2
TGTGCCAGCAGCGAGACTAGTTCCGAATTATATACCGGTTCGGGCCAGTATTTT | CASSETSSELYTGSGQYF | . | TRBV9 | . | TRBJ2-3
TGTGCCAGTAAGACGACTGGGGAGCATCAGCCCCAGCATTTT | CASKTTGEHQPQHF | . | TRBV19 | . | TRBJ1-5
TGCAGCGTTACTACCCCCACAGATACGCAGTATTTT | CSVTTPTDTQYF | . | TRBV29-1 | . | TRBJ2-3
TGTGCCAGCAGCCCCAGCGCAAGCTCCTACAATGAGCAGTTCTTC | CASSPSASSYNEQFF | . | TRBV9 | . | TRBJ2-1
TGTGCCAGCAGCTTATTCTTCACCCCCGGTCTGAACACTGAAGCTTTCTTT | CASSLFFTPGLNTEAFF | . | TRBV7-9 | once | TRBJ1-1
TGCAGCGTTGTGAGGCAAAGAGCGGGCGATGAGCAGTTCTTC | CSVVRQRAGDEQFF | . | TRBV29-1 | . | TRBJ2-1
TGTGCCAGCAGCTTAGTCGATACGCAGTATTTT | CASSLVDTQYF | . | TRBV11-2 | once | TRBJ2-3
TGTGCCTGGAGCGGCGACCGGGACAGGGGGCTACGCTACGAGCAGTACTTC | CAWSGDRDRGLRYEQYF | TRBD1 | TRBV30 | . | TRBJ2-7
TGTGCCAGCAGTTTAAGGGAGTTTCGACACAATGAGCAGTTCTTC | CASSLREFRHNEQFF | . | TRBV27 | . | TRBJ2-1
TGTGCCAGCAGGTCGGGACAGGTCCTTAACACAGATACGCAGTATTTT | CASRSGQVLNTDTQYF | TRBD1 | TRBV6-6 | . | TRBJ2-3
TGTGCCAGCTCAAACACCCGACCGGGACAGGGAACCAAAAACATTCAGTACTTC | CASSNTRPGQGTKNIQYF | TRBD1 | TRBV18 | . | TRBJ2-4
TGTGCCAGCAGCTCCCCGGGGCAGCGGAGTGTAGATACGCAGTATTTT | CASSSPGQRSVDTQYF | . | TRBV5-4 | . | TRBJ2-3
TGCGCCAGCAGCCCCGGGACCCATCTGGACGGGGAGCTGTTTTTT | CASSPGTHLDGELFF | . | TRBV4-3 | . | TRBJ2-2
TGTGCCAGCACGGTATCAGGGTCCAGGACAGATACGCAGTATTTT | CASTVSGSRTDTQYF | . | TRBV7-2 | . | TRBJ2-3
TGTGCCAGTGGGCAAGAGACCCAGTACTTC | CASGQETQYF | . | TRBV6-1 | . | TRBJ2-5
TGCGCCAGCAGCTTTAGGGACAACTACGAGCAGTACTTC | CASSFRDNYEQYF | . | TRBV5-1 | . | TRBJ2-7
TGTGCCAGCAGTGGAGGGCAAAGTTACGAGCAGTACTTC | CASSGGQSYEQYF | . | TRBV2 | . | TRBJ2-7
TGCGCCAGCAGCCAAGATGCAAGCGGGAGAACCTACGAGCAGTACTTC | CASSQDASGRTYEQYF | TRBD2 | TRBV4-3 | . | TRBJ2-7
TGCGCCAGCAGCCCACCGGGACAGACGAACACTGAAGCTTTCTTT | CASSPPGQTNTEAFF | TRBD1 | TRBV5-1 | . | TRBJ1-1
TGTGCCAGCAGCGTCGGCGGCCTAGGGTTCGGACAGCGGGAGACCCAGTACTTC | CASSVGGLGFGQRETQYF | . | TRBV9 | . | TRBJ2-5
TGTGCCAGCAGTTTGTGGCCCGGCACTGAAGCTTTCTTT | CASSLWPGTEAFF | . | TRBV28 | . | TRBJ1-1
TGTGCCATCAGTGAGTCGGCTGGAGAAAAACTGTTTTTT | CAISESAGEKLFF | . | TRBV10-3 | . | TRBJ1-4
TGCAGCGTTGGGACAGCGAATTCCTACGAGCAGTACTTC | CSVGTANSYEQYF | . | TRBV29-1 | . | TRBJ2-7
TGTGCCAGCAGGCCGGGACTAGCGGGAAGGTCCGGGGAGCTGTTTTTT | CASRPGLAGRSGELFF | TRBD2 | TRBV7-3 | . | TRBJ2-2
TGTGCCAGCAGTGGGCGGCGGGAGGGATACAATGAGCAGTTCTTC | CASSGRREGYNEQFF | TRBD2 | TRBV27 | . | TRBJ2-1
TGTGCCAGCAGCCCCGCGGGGTCCCCGGGAGGGGCCTACGAGCAGTACTTC | CASSPAGSPGGAYEQYF | TRBD2 | TRBV5-6 | once | TRBJ2-7
TGCGCCAGCAGCCGGACAGGGGGATCCTACGAGCAGTACTTC | CASSRTGGSYEQYF | TRBD1 | TRBV4-1 | . | TRBJ2-7
TGTGCCAGCAGTGGGACCGGGACGTCGTCCTACGAGCAGTACTTC | CASSGTGTSSYEQYF | . | TRBV25-1 | . | TRBJ2-7
TGTGCCAGCAGCTTAACTAGCGGGATAGGGGCCGATACGCAGTATTTT | CASSLTSGIGADTQYF | TRBD2 | TRBV7-2 | . | TRBJ2-3
TGTGCCAGCAGTCCGGGGAACACCATATATTTT | CASSPGNTIYF | . | TRBV14 | . | TRBJ1-3
TGTGCCAGCAGCTTAAGGGCTAGCGGGAGTCTGAGCGGAGAATTCAATGAGCAGTTCTTC | CASSLRASGSLSGEFNEQFF | TRBD2 | TRBV7-8 | . | TRBJ2-1
TGCGCCAGCAGCTTGGGACCGCAGGGGGCGGTCACCGGGGAGCTGTTTTTT | CASSLGPQGAVTGELFF | TRBD1 | TRBV5-1 | . | TRBJ2-2
TGTGCCAGCAGCTTGGGAGGGCTAGCGGGAGGGAAGTTCTTC | CASSLGGLAGGKFF | TRBD2 | TRBV5-5 | . | TRBJ2-1
TGTGCCAGCAGCCAGACCCTATCGGACATTCAGTACTTC | CASSQTLSDIQYF | . | TRBV7-8 | once | TRBJ2-4
TGTGCCAGCAGCTTACTTCAGTACCCCTACGAGCAGTACTTC | CASSLLQYPYEQYF | . | TRBV7-6 | . | TRBJ2-7